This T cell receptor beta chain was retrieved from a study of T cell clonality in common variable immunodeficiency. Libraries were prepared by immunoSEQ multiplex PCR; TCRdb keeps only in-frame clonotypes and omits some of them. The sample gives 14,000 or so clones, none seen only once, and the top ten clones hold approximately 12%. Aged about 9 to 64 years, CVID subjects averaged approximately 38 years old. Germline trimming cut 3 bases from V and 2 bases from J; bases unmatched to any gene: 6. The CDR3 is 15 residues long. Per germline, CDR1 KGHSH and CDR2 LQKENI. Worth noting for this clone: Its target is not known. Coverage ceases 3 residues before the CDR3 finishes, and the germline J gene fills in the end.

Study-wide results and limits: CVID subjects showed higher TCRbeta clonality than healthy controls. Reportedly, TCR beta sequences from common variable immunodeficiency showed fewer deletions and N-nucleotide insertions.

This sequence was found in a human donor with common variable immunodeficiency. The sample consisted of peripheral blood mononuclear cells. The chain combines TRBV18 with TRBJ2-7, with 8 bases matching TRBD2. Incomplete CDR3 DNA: TGTGCCAGCTCACCTTTGGGTAGCGGGGCCTACGAG. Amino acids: CASSPLGSGAYE. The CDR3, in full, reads CASSPLGSGAYEQYF.